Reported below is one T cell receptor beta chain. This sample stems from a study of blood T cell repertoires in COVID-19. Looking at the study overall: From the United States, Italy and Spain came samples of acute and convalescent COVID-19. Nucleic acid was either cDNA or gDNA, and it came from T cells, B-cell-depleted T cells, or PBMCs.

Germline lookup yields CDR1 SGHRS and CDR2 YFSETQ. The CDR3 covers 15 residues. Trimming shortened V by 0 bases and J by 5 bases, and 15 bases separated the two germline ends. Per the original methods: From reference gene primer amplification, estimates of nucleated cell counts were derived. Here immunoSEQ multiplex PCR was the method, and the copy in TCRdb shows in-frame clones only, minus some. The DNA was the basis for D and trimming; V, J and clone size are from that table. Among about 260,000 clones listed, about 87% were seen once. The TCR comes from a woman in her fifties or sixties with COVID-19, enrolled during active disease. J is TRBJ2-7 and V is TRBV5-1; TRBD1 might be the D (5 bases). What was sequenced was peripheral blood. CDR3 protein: CASSLELAGKDEQYF. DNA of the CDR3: TGCGCCAGCAGCTTGGAGTTGGCAGGGAAGGACGAGCAGTACTTC.